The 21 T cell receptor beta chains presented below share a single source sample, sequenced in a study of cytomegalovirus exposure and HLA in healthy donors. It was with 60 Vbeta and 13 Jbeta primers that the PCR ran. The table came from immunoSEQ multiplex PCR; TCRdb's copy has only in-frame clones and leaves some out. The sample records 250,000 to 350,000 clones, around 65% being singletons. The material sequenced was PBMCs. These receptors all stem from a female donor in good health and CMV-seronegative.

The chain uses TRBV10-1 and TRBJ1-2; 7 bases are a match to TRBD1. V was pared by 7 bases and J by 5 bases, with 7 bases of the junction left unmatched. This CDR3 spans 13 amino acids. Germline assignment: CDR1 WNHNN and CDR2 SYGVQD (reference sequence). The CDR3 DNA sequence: TGCGCCAGCACGAGGGGGCGCCAGTATGGCTACACCTTC. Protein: CASTRGRQYGYTF.

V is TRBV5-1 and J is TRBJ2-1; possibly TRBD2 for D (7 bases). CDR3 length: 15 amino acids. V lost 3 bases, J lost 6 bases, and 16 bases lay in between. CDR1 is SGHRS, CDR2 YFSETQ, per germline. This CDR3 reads CASSWGGVVPNEQFF. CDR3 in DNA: TGCGCCAGCAGCTGGGGGGGCGTTGTTCCCAATGAGCAGTTCTTC.

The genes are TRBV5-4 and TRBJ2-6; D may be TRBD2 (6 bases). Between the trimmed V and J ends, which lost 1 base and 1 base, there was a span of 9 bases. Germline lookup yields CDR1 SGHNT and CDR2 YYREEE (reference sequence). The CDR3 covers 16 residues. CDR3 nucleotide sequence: TGTGCCAGCAGCTTGCCAGGGAGGTCTGGGGCCAACGTCCTGACTTTC. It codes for CASSLPGRSGANVLTF.

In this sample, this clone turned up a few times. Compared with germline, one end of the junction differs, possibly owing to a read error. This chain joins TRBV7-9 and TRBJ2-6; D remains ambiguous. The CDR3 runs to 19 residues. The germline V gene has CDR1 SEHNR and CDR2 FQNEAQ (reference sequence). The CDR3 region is CSSSLGLAVSLVGANVLTF. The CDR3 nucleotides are TGTTCCAGCAGCTTAGGTTTGGCAGTCTCTCTGGTGGGGGCCAACGTCCTGACTTTC. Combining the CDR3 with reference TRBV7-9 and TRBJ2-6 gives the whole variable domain DTGVSQNPRHKITKRGQNVTFRCDPISEHNRLYWYRQTLGQGPEFLTYFQNEAQLEKSRLLSDRFSAERPKGSFSTLEIQRTEQGDSAMYLCSSSLGLAVSLVGANVLTFGAGSRLTVL.

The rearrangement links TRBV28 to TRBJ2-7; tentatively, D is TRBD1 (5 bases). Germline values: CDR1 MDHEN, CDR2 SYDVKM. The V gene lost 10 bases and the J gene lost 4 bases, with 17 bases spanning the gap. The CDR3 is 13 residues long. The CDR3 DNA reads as TGTGCCATTACGCGACAGTTGGGTTACGAGCAGTACTTC. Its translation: CAITRQLGYEQYF.

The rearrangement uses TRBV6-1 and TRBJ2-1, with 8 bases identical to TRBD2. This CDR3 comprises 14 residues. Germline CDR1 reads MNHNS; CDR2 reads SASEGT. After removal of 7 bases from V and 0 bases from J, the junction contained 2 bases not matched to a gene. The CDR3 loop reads CASTGTSSYNEQFF. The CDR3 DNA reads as TGTGCCAGCACTGGGACTAGCTCCTACAATGAGCAGTTCTTC.

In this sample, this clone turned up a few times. The CDR3 sequence: CASSPPRQTLNTGELFF. The CDR3 region has the DNA TGTGCCAGCAGCCCCCCCCGACAGACGTTAAACACCGGGGAGCTGTTTTTT. The rearrangement joins TRBV9 to TRBJ2-2; maybe TRBD1 (5 bases). The CDR3 is 17 residues long. Trimming pared 4 bases from V and 2 bases from J, leaving 18 bases between. Germline V lookup: CDR1 SGDLS, CDR2 YYNGEE.

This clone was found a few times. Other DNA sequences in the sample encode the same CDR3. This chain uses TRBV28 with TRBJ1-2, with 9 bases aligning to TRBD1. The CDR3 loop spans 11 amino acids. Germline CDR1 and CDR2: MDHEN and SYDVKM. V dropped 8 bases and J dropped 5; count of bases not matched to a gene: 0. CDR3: CASGQGYGYTF. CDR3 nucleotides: TGTGCCAGCGGACAGGGGTATGGCTACACCTTC.

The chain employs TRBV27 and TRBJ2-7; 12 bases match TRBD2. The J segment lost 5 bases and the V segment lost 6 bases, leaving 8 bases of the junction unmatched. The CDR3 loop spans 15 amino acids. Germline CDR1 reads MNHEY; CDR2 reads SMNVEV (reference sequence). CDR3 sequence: CASRRTSGTINEQYF. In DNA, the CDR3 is TGTGCCAGCAGAAGGACTAGCGGGACCATCAACGAGCAGTACTTC.

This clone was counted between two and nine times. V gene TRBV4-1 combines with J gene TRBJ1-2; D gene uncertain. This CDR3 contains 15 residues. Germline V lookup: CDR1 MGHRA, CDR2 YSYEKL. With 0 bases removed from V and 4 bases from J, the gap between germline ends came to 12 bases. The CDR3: CASSQDNGMLYGYTF. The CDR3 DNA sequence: TGCGCCAGCAGCCAAGATAACGGGATGCTCTATGGCTACACCTTC.

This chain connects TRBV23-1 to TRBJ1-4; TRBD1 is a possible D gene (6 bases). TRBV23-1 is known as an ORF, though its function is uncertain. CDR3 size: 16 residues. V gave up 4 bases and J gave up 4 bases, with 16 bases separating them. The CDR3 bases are TGCGCCAGCAGTCCGCCGGCCAGGGGCGATAATGAAAAACTGTTTTTT. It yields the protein CASSPPARGDNEKLFF.

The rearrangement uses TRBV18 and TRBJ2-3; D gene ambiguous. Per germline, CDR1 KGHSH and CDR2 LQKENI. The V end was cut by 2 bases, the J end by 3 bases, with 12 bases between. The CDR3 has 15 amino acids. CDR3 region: CASSPAGRVTDTQYF. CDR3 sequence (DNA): TGTGCCAGCTCACCAGCAGGTCGTGTTACAGATACGCAGTATTTT.

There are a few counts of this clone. Here the CDR3 reads CASSLTGGTEAFF. As DNA, the CDR3 is TGTGCCAGCAGCCTTACAGGGGGCACTGAAGCTTTCTTT. The V call is TRBV5-6, the J call TRBJ1-1; 8 nucleotides align to TRBD1. Trimming removed 4 bases from V and 4 bases from J; junction bases left unmatched: 3. Germline loops: CDR1 SGHDT, CDR2 YYEEEE. This CDR3 region has 13 residues.

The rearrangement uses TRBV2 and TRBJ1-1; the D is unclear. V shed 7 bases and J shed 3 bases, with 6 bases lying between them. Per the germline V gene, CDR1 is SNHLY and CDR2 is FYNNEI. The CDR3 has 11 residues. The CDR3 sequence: CASNVDTEAFF. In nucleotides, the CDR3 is TGTGCCAGCAACGTAGACACTGAAGCTTTCTTT. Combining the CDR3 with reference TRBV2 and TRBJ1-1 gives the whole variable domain EPEVTQTPSHQVTQMGQEVILRCVPISNHLYFYWYRQILGQKVEFLVSFYNNEISEKSEIFDDQFSVERPDGSNFTLKIRSTKLEDSAMYFCASNVDTEAFFGQGTRLTVV.

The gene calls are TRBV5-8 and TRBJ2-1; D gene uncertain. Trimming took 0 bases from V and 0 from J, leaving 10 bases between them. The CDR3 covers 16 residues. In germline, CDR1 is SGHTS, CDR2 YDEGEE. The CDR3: CASSLAAADSYNEQFF. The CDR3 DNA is TGTGCCAGCAGCTTGGCCGCGGCTGACTCCTACAATGAGCAGTTCTTC.

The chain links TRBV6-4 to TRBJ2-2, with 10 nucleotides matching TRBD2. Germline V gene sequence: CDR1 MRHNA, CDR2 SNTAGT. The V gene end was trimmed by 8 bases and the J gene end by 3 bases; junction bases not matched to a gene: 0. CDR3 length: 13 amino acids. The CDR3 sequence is CASGTSDTGELFF. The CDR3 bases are TGTGCCAGCGGGACTAGCGACACCGGGGAGCTGTTTTTT.

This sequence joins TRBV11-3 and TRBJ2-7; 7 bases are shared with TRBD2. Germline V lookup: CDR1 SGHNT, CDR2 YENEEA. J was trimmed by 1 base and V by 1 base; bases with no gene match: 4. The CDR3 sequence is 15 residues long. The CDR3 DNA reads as TGTGCCAGCAGCTTAGGGGGAGGGTCATCCTACGAGCAGTACTTC. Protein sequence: CASSLGGGSSYEQYF.

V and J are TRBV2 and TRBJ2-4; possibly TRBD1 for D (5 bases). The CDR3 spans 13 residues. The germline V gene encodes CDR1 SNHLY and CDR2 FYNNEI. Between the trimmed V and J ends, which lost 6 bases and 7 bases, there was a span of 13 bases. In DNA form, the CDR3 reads TGTGCCAGCAGCCCAGGGTCCGAGAACATTCAGTACTTC. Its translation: CASSPGSENIQYF. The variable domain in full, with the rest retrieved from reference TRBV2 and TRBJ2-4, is EPEVTQTPSHQVTQMGQEVILRCVPISNHLYFYWYRQILGQKVEFLVSFYNNEISEKSEIFDDQFSVERPDGSNFTLKIRSTKLEDSAMYFCASSPGSENIQYFGAGTRLSVL.

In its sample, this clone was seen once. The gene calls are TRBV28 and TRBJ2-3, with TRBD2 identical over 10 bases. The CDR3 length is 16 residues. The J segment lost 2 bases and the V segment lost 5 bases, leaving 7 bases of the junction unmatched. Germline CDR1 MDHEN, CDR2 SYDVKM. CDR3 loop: CASSDSSGRYTDTQYF. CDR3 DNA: TGTGCCAGCAGTGACTCTAGCGGGAGATACACAGATACGCAGTATTTT.

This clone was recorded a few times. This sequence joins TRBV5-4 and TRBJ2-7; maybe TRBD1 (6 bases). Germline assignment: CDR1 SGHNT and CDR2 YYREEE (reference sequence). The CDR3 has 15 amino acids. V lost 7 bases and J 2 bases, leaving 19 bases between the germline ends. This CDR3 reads CASGLFGTRTYEQYF. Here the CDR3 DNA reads TGTGCCAGCGGATTATTCGGGACACGGACCTACGAGCAGTACTTC.

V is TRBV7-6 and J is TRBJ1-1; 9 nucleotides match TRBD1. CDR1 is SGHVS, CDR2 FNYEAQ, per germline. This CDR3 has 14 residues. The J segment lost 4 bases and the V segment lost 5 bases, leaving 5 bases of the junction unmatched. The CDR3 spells CASSPGTGTTEAFF. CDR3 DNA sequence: TGTGCCAGCAGCCCGGGGACAGGGACCACTGAAGCTTTCTTT. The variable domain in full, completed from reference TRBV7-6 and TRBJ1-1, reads GAGVSQSPRYKVTKRGQDVALRCDPISGHVSLYWYRQALGQGPEFLTYFNYEAQQDKSGLPNDRFSAERPEGSISTLTIQRTEQRDSAMYRCASSPGTGTTEAFFGQGTRLTVV.